This entry lists 2 T cell receptor beta chains sequenced from one sample in a study of beta chain features in type 1 diabetes. Isolated RNA was reverse transcribed in full, so expressed TCRB transcripts were sequenced. TCRdb's table, derived via immunoSEQ multiplex PCR, lists solely in-frame clones and lacks some. The data show around 690,000 clones, roughly 12% seen once. Their antigens remain unidentified. Whole-study findings and limits: All four CD4+ subsets of Type 1 diabetes patients contained TCRB CDR3s that were moderately but significantly shorter.

The sequencing sample was made of naive CD4+ T cells from blood. The receptor source for this set is a young man with type 1 diabetes.

This chain joins TRBV5-4 and TRBJ2-5, with D perhaps TRBD1 or TRBD2 (6 bases each). V was shortened by 2 bases and J by 5 bases, with 13 bases between the two germline ends. Germline V gene sequence: CDR1 SGHNT, CDR2 YYREEE (reference sequence). This CDR3 is built from 14 residues. In nucleotides, the CDR3 is TGTGCCAGCAGCTTCTCAGGGGACTGGGAGACCCAGTACTTC. As protein: CASSFSGDWETQYF. Using reference TRBV5-4 and TRBJ2-5 for the parts outside the CDR3, the full variable domain is ETGVTQSPTHLIKTRGQQVTLRCSSQSGHNTVSWYQQALGQGPQFIFQYYREEENGRGNFPPRFSGLQFPNYSSELNVNALELDDSALYLCASSFSGDWETQYFGPGTRLLVL.

The chain carries TRBV27 and TRBJ1-4; D call uncertain. V lost 5 bases to trimming and J lost 4 bases, with 14 bases between them. CDR3 length: 15 residues. CDR1 is MNHEY and CDR2 is SMNVEV in the germline V gene (reference sequence). The CDR3 loop is CASSPRAANNEKLFF. CDR3 coding DNA: TGTGCCAGCAGTCCAAGGGCAGCGAATAATGAAAAACTGTTTTTT.